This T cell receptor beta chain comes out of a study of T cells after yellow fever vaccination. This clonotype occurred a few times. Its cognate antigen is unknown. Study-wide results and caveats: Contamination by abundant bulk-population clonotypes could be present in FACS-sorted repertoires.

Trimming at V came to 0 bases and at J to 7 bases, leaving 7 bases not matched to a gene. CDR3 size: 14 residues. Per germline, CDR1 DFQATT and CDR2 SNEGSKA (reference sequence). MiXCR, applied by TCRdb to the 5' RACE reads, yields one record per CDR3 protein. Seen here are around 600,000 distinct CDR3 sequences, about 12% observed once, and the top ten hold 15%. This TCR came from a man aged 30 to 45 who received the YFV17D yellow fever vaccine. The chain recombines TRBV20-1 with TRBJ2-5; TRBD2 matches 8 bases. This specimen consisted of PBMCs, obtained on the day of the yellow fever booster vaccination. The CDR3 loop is CSARDLGGAGTQYF. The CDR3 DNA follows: TGCAGTGCTAGAGATCTCGGGGGGGCCGGGACCCAGTACTTC.